This TCR beta chain derives from a study of T cells after yellow fever vaccination (dated by TCRdb to between 2018 and 2021). About the investigation overall: The SMART-Seq v4 Ultra Low Input RNA kit was used to prepare libraries from fractions with low cell numbers. To follow T-cell clones before and after primary and booster YFV17D yellow fever vaccination, bulk TCR alpha and beta repertoires were sequenced over time. Blood samples were taken at several timepoints before and after primary and secondary immunization, and bulk PBMC replicates and cell subsets were isolated. Two healthy male donors made up the cohort, one aged 18 to 30 years and the other aged 30 to 39 years. Summary of the overall study and its limitations: A small share of clonotypes was detected in both CD4 and CD8 compartments, with the overlap likely arising from convergent recombination. Most clones expanded after primary vaccination were re-detected after the booster (almost 98% of CD4 and 88% of CD8), suggesting broad memory maintenance. Because the study included only a couple of donors, the extent to which the findings can be generalized is limited. The secondary T-cell response was weaker than the primary response but faster, peaking on day 5 instead of day 15. Computational filtering was required because FACS-sorted repertoires could contain abundant contaminating clonotypes from the bulk population.

For this clonotype: The antigen this receptor binds is unknown. Base qualities are not provided; no much larger clone lies one nucleotide away.

TCR cDNA was synthesized by 5'RACE template switching, through which a universal primer site and unique molecular identifiers were introduced. cDNA synthesis was primed from both the TCR alpha and TCR beta constant segments. Libraries were amplified in two PCR steps, with sample barcodes and sequencing adapters added in the second step. Sequencing of libraries was done on Illumina HiSeq 2500 (2x100 bp) or NovaSeq (2x150 bp). In the source study's methods: MIGEC was used to demultiplex reads and collapse the reads into UMI consensus sequences, and MiXCR was used for V(D)J alignment. Vaccine-responding clonotypes were identified with edgeR using replicate PBMC samples, with FDR below 0.01 and a log2 fold change above 5 up to day 15 being required. Bulk clonotypes were assigned CD4 or CD8 identity according to which sequenced CD4 or CD8 repertoire held them at higher abundance. Starting from the raw public reads, TCRdb applied fastp trimming at Q25, assembled clones with MiXCR and retained in-frame beta chains. Every distinct CDR3 protein forms one entry, paired with its most common genes and DNA. The V and J calls and clone size come from TCRdb's table, not from the authors' own analysis. This sample holds some 500,000 distinct CDR3 sequences; roughly 12% were observed only once. The ten top clones hold over 12% of the sample.

The germline V gene (reference sequence) provides CDR1 MNHEY and CDR2 SMNVEV. V trim: 2 bases; J trim: 6 bases; unmatched bases: 3. The CDR3, cysteine through phenylalanine, is 15 amino acids long. The read is trimmed to its CDR3 DNA, 45 bases read in frame from base 1. The sample's treatment or condition label, decoded: live attenuated yellow fever vaccine strain. At each blood-draw timepoint, two biological replicates of bulk PBMCs were collected. A standard Ficoll-Paque protocol was used to isolate PBMCs from peripheral blood. RNA was extracted with TriZol from bulk PBMCs, CD4 and CD8 fractions, and dextramer-positive and dextramer-negative fractions.

The sequences come from PBMCs, collected on the day of the yellow fever booster vaccination. Recombination connected TRBV27 to TRBJ2-2; TRBD2 matches 10 bases in the middle. This receptor was identified in a man in his thirties or forties who received the YFV17D yellow fever vaccine. Here is the DNA: TGTGCCAGCAGTTTAACTAGCGGGATTGCCGGGGAGCTGTTTTTT. This is translated as CASSLTSGIAGELFF.